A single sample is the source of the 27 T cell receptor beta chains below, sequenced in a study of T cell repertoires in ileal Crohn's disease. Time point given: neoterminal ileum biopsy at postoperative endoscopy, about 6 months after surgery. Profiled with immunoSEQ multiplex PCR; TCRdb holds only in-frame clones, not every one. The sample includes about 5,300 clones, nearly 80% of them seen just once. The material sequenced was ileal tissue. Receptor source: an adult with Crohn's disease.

CDR3 coding DNA: TGTGCCAGCAGCTTGGCCGGGTTAGTTGGGACTTCACCCCTCCACTTT. This encodes CASSLAGLVGTSPLHF. This chain links TRBV5-6 with TRBJ1-6, with D tentatively TRBD1 (5 bases). Germline V gives CDR1 SGHDT, CDR2 YYEEEE. The CDR3 has 16 residues. With 0 bases removed from V and 9 bases from J, the gap between germline ends came to 16 bases.

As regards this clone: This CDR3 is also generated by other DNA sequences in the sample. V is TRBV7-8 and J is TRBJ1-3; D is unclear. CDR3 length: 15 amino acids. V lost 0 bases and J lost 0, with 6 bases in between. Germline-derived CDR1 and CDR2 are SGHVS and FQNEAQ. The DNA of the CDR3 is TGTGCCAGCAGCTTAGCATGGGGCTCTGGAAACACCATATATTTT. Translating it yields CASSLAWGSGNTIYF.

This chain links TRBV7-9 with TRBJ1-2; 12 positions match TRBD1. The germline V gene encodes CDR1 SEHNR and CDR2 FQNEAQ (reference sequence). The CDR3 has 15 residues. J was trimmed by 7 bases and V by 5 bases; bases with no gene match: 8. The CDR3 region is CASSQGTGGAFGYTF. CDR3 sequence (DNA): TGTGCCAGCAGCCAAGGGACAGGGGGCGCCTTTGGCTACACCTTC.

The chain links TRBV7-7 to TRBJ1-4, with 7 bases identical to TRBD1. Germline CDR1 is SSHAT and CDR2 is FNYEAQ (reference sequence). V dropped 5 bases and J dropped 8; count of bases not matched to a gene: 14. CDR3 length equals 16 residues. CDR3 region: CASSPRGQAGTEKLFF. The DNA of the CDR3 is TGTGCCAGCAGCCCGCGAGGACAGGCCGGGACGGAAAAACTGTTTTTT.

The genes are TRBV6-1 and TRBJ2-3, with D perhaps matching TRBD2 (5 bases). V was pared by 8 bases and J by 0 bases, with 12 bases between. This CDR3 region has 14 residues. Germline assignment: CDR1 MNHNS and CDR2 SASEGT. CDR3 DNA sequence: TGTGCCAGCGCCCGCGGGCCAAGCACAGATACGCAGTATTTT. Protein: CASARGPSTDTQYF.

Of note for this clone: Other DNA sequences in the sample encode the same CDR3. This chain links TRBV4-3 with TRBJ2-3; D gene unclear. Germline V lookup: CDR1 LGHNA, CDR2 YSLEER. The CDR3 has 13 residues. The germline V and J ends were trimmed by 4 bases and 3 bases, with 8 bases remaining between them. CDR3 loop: CASSPSSTDTQYF. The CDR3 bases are TGCGCCAGCAGCCCCTCATCGACAGATACGCAGTATTTT.

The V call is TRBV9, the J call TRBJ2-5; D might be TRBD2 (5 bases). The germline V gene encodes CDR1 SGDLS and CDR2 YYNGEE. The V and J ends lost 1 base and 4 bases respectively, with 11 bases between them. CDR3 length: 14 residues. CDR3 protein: CASSVRGLGETQYF. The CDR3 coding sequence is TGTGCCAGCAGCGTACGGGGTTTGGGAGAGACCCAGTACTTC. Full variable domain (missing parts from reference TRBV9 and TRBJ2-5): DSGVTQTPKHLITATGQRVTLRCSPRSGDLSVYWYQQSLDQGLQFLIQYYNGEERAKGNILERFSAQQFPDLHSELNLSSLELGDSALYFCASSVRGLGETQYFGPGTRLLVL.

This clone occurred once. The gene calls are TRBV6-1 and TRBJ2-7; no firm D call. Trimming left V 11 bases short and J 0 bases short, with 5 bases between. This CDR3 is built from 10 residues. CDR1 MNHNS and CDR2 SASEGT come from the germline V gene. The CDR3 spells CAVGSYEQYF. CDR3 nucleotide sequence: TGTGCCGTCGGCTCCTACGAGCAGTACTTC.

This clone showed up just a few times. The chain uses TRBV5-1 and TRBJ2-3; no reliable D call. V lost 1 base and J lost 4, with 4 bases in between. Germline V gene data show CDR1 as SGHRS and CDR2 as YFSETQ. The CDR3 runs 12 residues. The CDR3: CASSLFADTQYF. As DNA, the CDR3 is TGCGCCAGCAGCTTGTTCGCAGATACGCAGTATTTT.

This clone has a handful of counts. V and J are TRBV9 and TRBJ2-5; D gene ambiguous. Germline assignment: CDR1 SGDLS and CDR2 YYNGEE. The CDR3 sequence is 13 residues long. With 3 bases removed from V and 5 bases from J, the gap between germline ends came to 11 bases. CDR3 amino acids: CASSASPEETQYF. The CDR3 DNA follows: TGTGCCAGCAGCGCCTCCCCCGAGGAGACCCAGTACTTC.

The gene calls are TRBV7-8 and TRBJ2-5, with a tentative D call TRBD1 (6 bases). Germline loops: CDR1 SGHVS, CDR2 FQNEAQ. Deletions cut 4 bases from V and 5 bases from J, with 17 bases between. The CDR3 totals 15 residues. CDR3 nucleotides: TGTGCCAGCAGCTCCAACAGGGTGGGGCGGGAGACCCAGTACTTC. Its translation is CASSSNRVGRETQYF.

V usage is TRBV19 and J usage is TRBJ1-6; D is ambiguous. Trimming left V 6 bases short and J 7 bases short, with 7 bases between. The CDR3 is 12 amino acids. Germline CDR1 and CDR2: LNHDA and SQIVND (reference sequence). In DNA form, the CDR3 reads TGTGCCAGTAGGAACAGAAATTCACCCCTCCACTTT. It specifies CASRNRNSPLHF.

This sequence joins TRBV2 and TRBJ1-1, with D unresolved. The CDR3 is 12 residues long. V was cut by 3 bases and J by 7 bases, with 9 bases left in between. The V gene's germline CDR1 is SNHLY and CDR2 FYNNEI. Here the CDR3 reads CASSDQQREAFF. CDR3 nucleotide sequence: TGTGCCAGCAGTGACCAACAGCGTGAAGCTTTCTTT.

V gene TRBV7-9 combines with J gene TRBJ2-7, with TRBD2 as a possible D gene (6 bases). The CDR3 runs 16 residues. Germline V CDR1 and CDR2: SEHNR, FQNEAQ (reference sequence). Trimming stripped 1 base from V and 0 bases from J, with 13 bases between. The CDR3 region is CASSLGFHGSSYEQYF. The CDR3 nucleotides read TGTGCCAGCAGCTTAGGATTTCACGGGAGCTCCTACGAGCAGTACTTC.

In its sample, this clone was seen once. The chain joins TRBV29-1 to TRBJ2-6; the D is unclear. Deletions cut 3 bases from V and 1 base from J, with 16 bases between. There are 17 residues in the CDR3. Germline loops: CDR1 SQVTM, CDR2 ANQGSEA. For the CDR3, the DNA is TGCAGCGTTGAGACCCCTCCGGAACTGTCTGGGGCCAACGTCCTGACTTTC. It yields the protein CSVETPPELSGANVLTF.

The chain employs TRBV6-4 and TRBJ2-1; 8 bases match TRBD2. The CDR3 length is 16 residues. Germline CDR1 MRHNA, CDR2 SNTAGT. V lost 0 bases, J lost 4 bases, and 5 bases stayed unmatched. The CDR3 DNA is TGTGCCAGCAGTGACTCGGTCGGGGGGGTTTACAATGAGCAGTTCTTC. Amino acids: CASSDSVGGVYNEQFF.

The CDR3 coding sequence is TGTGCCAGCAGCTTAGATCACGAGACCCAGTACTTC. It encodes CASSLDHETQYF. This chain joins TRBV7-8 and TRBJ2-5; D is undetermined. Trimming took 1 base from V and 5 from J, leaving 5 bases between them. There are 12 residues in the CDR3. Germline V CDR1 and CDR2: SGHVS, FQNEAQ.

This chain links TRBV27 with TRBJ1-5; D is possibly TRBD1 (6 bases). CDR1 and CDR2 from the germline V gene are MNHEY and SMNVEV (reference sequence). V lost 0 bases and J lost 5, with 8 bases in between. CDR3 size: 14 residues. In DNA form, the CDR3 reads TGTGCCAGCAGTTTATCGAGGGGGGATCAGCCCCAGCATTTT. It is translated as CASSLSRGDQPQHF.

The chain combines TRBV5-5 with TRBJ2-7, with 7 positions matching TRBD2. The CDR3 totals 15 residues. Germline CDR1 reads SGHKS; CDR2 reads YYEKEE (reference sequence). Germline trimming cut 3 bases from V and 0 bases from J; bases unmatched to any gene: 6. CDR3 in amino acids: CASSSGTKSSYEQYF. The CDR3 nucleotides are TGTGCCAGCAGCTCCGGGACTAAGAGCTCCTACGAGCAGTACTTC.

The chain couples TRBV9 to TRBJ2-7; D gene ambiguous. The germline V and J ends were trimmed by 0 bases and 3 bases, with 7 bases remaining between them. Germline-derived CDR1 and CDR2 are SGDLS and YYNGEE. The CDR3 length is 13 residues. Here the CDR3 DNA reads TGTGCCAGCAGCGTAGACGGTTTCTACGAGCAGTACTTC. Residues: CASSVDGFYEQYF.

The CDR3 here is CASSTGGADEKLFF. In nucleotides, the CDR3 is TGTGCCAGCAGTACAGGGGGCGCGGATGAAAAACTGTTTTTT. The chain employs TRBV7-8 and TRBJ1-4; TRBD1 agrees at 9 bases. The CDR3 is 14 residues long. J lost 6 bases, V lost 6 bases, and 5 bases had no gene match. Germline V gene data show CDR1 as SGHVS and CDR2 as FQNEAQ.

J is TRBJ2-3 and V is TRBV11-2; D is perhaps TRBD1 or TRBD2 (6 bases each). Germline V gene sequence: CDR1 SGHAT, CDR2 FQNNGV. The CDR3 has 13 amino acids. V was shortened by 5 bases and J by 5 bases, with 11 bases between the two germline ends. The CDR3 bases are TGTGCCAGCAGCGAACAGGGAGGAGATACGCAGTATTTT. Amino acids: CASSEQGGDTQYF.

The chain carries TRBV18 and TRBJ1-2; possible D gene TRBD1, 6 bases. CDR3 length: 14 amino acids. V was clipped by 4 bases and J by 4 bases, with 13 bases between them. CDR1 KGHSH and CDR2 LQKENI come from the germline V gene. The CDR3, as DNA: TGTGCCAGCTCACACGAACAGGGTACCTATGGCTACACCTTC. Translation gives CASSHEQGTYGYTF.

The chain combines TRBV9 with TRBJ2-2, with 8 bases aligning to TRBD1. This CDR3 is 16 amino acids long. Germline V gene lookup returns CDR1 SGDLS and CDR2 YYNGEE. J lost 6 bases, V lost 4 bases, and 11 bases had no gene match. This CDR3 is CASSPRTGLVAGELFF. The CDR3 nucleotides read TGTGCCAGCAGCCCTAGGACAGGGCTAGTAGCCGGGGAGCTGTTTTTT.

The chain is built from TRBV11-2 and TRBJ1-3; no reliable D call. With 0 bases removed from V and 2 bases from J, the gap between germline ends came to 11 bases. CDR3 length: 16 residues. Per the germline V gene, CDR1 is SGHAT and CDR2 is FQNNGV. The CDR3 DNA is TGTGCCAGCAGCTTAGATCGGGCGGGGACTGGAAACACCATATATTTT. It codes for CASSLDRAGTGNTIYF.

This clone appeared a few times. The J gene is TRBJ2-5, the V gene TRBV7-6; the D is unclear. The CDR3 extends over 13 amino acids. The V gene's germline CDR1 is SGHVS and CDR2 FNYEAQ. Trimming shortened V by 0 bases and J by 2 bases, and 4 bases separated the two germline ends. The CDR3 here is CASSLALQETQYF. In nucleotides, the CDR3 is TGTGCCAGCAGCTTAGCGCTACAAGAGACCCAGTACTTC. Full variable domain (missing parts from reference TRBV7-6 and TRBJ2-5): GAGVSQSPRYKVTKRGQDVALRCDPISGHVSLYWYRQALGQGPEFLTYFNYEAQQDKSGLPNDRFSAERPEGSISTLTIQRTEQRDSAMYRCASSLALQETQYFGPGTRLLVL.

The CDR3 sequence: CASSRALNTEAFF. In nucleotides, the CDR3 is TGCGCCAGCAGCCGGGCCCTGAACACTGAAGCTTTCTTT. V and J are TRBV4-3 and TRBJ1-1, with D uncertain. There are 13 residues in the CDR3. V was trimmed by 4 bases and J by 0 bases, leaving 6 bases between them. Germline-derived CDR1 and CDR2 are LGHNA and YSLEER.